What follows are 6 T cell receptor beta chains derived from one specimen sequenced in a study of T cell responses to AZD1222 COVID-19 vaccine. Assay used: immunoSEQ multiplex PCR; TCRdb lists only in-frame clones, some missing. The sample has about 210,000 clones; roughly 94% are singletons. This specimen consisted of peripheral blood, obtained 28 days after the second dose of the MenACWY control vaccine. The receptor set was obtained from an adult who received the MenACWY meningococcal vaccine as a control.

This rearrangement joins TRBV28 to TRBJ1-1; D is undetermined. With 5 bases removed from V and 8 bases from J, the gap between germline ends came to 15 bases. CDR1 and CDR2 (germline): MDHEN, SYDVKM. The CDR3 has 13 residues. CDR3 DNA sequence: TGTGCCAGCAGTCCCAACTGGGCGGGGGAAGCTTTCTTT. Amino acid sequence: CASSPNWAGEAFF.

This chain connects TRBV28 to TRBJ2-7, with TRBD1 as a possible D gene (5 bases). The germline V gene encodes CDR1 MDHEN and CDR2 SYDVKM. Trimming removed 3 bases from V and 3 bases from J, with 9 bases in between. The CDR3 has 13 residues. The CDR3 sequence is CASSLGQGYEQYF. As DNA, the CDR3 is TGTGCCAGCAGTTTGGGGCAGGGCTACGAGCAGTACTTC.

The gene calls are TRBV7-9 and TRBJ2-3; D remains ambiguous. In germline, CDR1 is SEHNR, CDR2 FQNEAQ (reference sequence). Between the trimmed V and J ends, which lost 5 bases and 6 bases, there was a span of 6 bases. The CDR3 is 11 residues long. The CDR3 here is CASSPLDTQYF. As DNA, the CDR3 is TGTGCCAGCAGCCCTTTGGATACGCAGTATTTT.

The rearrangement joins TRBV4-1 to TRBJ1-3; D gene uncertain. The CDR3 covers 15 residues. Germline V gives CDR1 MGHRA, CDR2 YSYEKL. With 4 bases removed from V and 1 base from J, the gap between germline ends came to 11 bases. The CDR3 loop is CASSPDRLSGNTIYF. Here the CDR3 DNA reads TGCGCCAGCAGCCCCGACCGACTATCTGGAAACACCATATATTTT.

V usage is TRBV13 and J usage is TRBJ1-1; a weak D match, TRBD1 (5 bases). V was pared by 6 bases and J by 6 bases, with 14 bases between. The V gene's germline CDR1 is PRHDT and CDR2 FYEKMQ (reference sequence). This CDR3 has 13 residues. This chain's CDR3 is CASSPGSGAEAFF. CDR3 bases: TGTGCCAGCAGTCCAGGGTCCGGGGCTGAAGCTTTCTTT.

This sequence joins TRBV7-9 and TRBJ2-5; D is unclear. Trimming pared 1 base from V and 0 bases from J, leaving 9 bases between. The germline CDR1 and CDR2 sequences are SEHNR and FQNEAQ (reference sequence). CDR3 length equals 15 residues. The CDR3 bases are TGTGCCAGCAGCTTAGGGGTCAGCAACCAAGAGACCCAGTACTTC. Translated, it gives CASSLGVSNQETQYF. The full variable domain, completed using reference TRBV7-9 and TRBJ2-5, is DTGVSQNPRHKITKRGQNVTFRCDPISEHNRLYWYRQTLGQGPEFLTYFQNEAQLEKSRLLSDRFSAERPKGSFSTLEIQRTEQGDSAMYLCASSLGVSNQETQYFGPGTRLLVL.